This T cell receptor beta chain was sequenced during a study of blood T cell repertoires in COVID-19. Study details: Samples representing acute and convalescent COVID-19 were sourced from the United States, Italy and Spain. T cells, B-cell-depleted T cells, or PBMCs supplied cDNA or gDNA.

Study processing details: Estimation of nucleated cell counts relied on the amplification of reference gene primers. The table came from immunoSEQ multiplex PCR; TCRdb's copy has only in-frame clones and leaves some out. That table supplies the V and J calls and clone size; D and trimming were determined from the DNA. The sample gives over 60,000 clones, around 85% of which show up once; 35% to 40% is in the top ten. Germline V gives CDR1 MDHEN, CDR2 SYDVKM. The CDR3 runs to 14 residues. V was pared by 5 bases and J by 8 bases, with 9 bases of the junction left unmatched. This clonotype was obtained from an elderly woman with active or convalescent COVID-19. Sequencing used peripheral blood. This rearrangement joins TRBV28 to TRBJ2-1, with 7 bases aligning to TRBD1. The DNA for the CDR3 is TGTGCCAGCAGTATCAGCGACAGGGTACATGAGCAGTTCTTC. Translation: CASSISDRVHEQFF.